Sequencing of this TCR beta chain was carried out in a study of T cell responses to AZD1222 COVID-19 vaccine. Study observations and caveats: Sampling captured repertoires only after the peak T cell response.

CDR1 and CDR2 from the germline V gene are LGHNA and YNFKEQ. The CDR3 has 12 residues. On this clone: Its antigen is not identified. Germline and junction disagree at one end, which may indicate a read error.

Produced via immunoSEQ multiplex PCR; TCRdb's table is partial and in-frame only. The sample has about 110,000 clones, nearly 90% seen once; the top ten hold about 5%. The clonotype originates from an adult who received the AZD1222 COVID-19 vaccine. This specimen was peripheral blood, taken 28 days after the second AZD1222 dose. V usage is TRBV4-2 and J usage is TRBJ2-1; D not resolved. DNA of the CDR3: TGTGCCAGCAGCCAAGTTTACAGTGAGCAGTTCTTC. Its protein is CASSQVYSEQFF.